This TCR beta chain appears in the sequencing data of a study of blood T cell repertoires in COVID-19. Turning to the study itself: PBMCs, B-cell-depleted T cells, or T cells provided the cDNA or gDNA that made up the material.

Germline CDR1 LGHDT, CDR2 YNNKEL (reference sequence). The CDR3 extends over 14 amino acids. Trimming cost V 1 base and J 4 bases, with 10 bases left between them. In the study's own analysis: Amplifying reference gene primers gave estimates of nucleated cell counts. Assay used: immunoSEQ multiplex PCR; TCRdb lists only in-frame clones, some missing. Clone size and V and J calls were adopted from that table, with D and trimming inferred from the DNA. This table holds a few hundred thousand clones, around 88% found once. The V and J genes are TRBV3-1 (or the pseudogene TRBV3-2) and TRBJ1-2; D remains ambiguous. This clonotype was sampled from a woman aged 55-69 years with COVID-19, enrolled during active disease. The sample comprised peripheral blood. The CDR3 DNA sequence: TGTGCCAGCAGCCAAGCGGAGAGCGTCTATGGCTACACCTTC. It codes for CASSQAESVYGYTF.